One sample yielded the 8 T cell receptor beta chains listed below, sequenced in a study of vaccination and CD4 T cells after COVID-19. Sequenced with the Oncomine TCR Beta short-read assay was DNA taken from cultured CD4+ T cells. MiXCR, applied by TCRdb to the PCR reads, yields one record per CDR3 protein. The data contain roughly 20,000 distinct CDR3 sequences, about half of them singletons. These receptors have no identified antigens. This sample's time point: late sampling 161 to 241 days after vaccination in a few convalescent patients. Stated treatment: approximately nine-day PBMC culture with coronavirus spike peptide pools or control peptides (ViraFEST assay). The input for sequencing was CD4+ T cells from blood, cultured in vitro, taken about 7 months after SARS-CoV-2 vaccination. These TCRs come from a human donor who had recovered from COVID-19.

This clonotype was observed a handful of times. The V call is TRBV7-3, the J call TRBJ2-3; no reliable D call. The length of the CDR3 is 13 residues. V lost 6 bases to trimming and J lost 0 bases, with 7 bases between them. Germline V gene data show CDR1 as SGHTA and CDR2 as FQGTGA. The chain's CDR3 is CASRKTSTDTQYF. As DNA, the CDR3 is TGTGCCAGCAGAAAGACTAGCACAGATACGCAGTATTTT.

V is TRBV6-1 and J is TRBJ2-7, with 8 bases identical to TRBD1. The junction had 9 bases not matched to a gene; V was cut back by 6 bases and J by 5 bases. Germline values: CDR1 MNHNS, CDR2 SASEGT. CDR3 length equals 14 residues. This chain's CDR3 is CASRRGQGGNEQYF. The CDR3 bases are TGTGCCAGCAGACGAGGACAGGGAGGCAACGAGCAGTACTTC.

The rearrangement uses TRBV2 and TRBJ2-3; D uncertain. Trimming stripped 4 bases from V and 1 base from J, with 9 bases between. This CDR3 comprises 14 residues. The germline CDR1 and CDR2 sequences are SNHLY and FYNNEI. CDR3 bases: TGTGCCAGCAGTGCTATAGGTCGCACAGATACGCAGTATTTT. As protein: CASSAIGRTDTQYF.

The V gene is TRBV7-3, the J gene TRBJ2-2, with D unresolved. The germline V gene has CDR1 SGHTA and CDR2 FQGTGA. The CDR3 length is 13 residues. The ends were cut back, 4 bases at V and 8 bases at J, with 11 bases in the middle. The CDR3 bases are TGTGCCAGCAGCTCGATAATGGAAGGGGAGCTGTTTTTT. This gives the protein CASSSIMEGELFF.

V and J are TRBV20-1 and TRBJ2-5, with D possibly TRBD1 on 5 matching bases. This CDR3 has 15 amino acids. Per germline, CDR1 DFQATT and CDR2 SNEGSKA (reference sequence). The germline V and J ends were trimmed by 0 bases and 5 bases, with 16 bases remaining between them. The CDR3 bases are TGCAGTGCTAGAGACCCGCATGGGGCCGTGGAGACCCAGTACTTC. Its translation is CSARDPHGAVETQYF.

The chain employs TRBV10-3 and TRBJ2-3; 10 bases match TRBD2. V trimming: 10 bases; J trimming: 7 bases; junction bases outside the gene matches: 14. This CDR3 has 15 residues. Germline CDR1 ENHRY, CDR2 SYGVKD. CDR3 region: CATATAQREGYTQYF. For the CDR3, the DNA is TGTGCCACCGCCACAGCCCAGCGGGAGGGCTATACGCAGTATTTT.

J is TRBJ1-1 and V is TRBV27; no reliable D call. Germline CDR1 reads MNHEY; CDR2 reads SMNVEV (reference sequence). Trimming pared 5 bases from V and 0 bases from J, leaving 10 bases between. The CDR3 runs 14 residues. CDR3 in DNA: TGTGCCAGCAGTCGACACCCCCTGAACACTGAAGCTTTCTTT. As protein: CASSRHPLNTEAFF.

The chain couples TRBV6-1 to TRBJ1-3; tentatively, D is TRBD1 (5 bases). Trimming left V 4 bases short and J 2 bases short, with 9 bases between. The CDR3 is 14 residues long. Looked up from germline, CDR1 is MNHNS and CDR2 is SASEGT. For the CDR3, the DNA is TGTGCCAGCAGTGTGGGGGGGGCTGGAAACACCATATATTTT. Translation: CASSVGGAGNTIYF.